The TCR beta chain under discussion was sequenced for a study of OX40 agonist ivuxolimab in advanced cancers. Turning to the study itself: Ivuxolimab is a fully human IgG2 antibody that activates OX40 (CD134).

Here immunoSEQ multiplex PCR was the method, and the copy in TCRdb shows in-frame clones only, minus some. The repertoire includes about 62,000 clones, 80% to 95% of them detected once, and 13% sits in the top ten. The CDR3 is 18 amino acids. V was pared by 1 base and J by 3 bases, with 7 bases of the junction left unmatched. Germline assignment: CDR1 SGHAT and CDR2 FQNNGV. The sequences come from CD4+ or CD8+ T cells sorted from blood, collected in a trial of the OX40 agonist ivuxolimab. The source of this sequence is an adult with an advanced solid tumor such as melanoma, head and neck, liver or kidney cancer. J is TRBJ2-1 and V is TRBV11-2; 12 bases are shared with TRBD2. CDR3 loop: CASSLGLAGGQFYNEQFF. CDR3 nucleotides: TGTGCCAGCAGCTTAGGGCTAGCGGGAGGGCAATTCTACAATGAGCAGTTCTTC.